One sample yielded the 24 T cell receptor beta chains listed below, sequenced in a study of T cells expressing NK-cell markers. TCRdb re-called the 5' RACE reads; one entry per CDR3 protein, DNA not given. Recorded here are about 150,000 distinct CDR3 sequences; the top ten clones represent 37%. The sequencing input was blood T cells: a sorted CD56 or NKG2C T cell subset, CD4+ or CD8+ T cells, or bulk PBMC T cells (not recorded which). The receptors originated from a woman aged 45-60 years in good health.

The chain links TRBV27 to TRBJ1-1; TCRdb picks TRBD1, but there is no DNA to check that call. CDR1 is MNHEY, CDR2 SMNVEV, per germline (reference sequence). The CDR3 extends over 14 amino acids. CDR3 sequence reads: CASKTEGGGTEAFF.

The gene calls are TRBV3-1 and TRBJ1-5. Per germline, CDR1 LGHDT and CDR2 YNNKEL (reference sequence). The CDR3 consists of 14 residues. The CDR3: CASSQVLENQPQHF. The variable domain in full, with the rest retrieved from reference TRBV3-1 and TRBJ1-5, is DTAVSQTPKYLVTQMGNDKSIKCEQNLGHDTMYWYKQDSKKFLKIMFSYNNKELIINETVPNRFSPKSPDKAHLNLHINSLELGDSAVYFCASSQVLENQPQHFGDGTRLSIL.

The V gene is TRBV27, the J gene TRBJ1-1; absent DNA, TCRdb's TRBD1 call cannot be checked. CDR1 and CDR2 from the germline V gene are MNHEY and SMNVEV (reference sequence). The CDR3 length is 13 residues. CDR3 residues: CASSLGGFNEAFF.

The chain couples TRBV4-2 to TRBJ2-1; the TCRdb call, TRBD2, lacks DNA for checking. The CDR3 sequence is 16 residues long. Per germline, CDR1 LGHNA and CDR2 YNFKEQ. The CDR3 sequence: CASSQDTESAYNEQFF.

V usage is TRBV3-1 and J usage is TRBJ2-1; TCRdb designates TRBD2, a call that cannot be tested without DNA. The CDR3 is made up of 15 amino acids. The V gene's germline CDR1 is LGHDT and CDR2 YNNKEL (reference sequence). The CDR3: CASSPKSGTYNEQFF.

The genes are TRBV4-1 and TRBJ2-4. From germline, CDR1 is MGHRA and CDR2 YSYEKL. CDR3 length equals 15 residues. CDR3 protein: CASSQDVGAKNIQYF.

V and J are TRBV11-2 and TRBJ1-1; no DNA is available, so the TRBD1 call from TCRdb remains unchecked. This CDR3 spans 14 amino acids. Germline V lookup: CDR1 SGHAT, CDR2 FQNNGV. This chain's CDR3 is CASSFEGPSTEAFF.

The gene calls are TRBV6-1 and TRBJ2-3; the TCRdb call, TRBD1, lacks DNA for checking. CDR1 and CDR2 from the germline V gene are MNHNS and SASEGT. This CDR3 spans 15 amino acids. The CDR3 here is CASRARIQGPYTQYF.

The V gene is TRBV5-1, the J gene TRBJ1-1; there is no DNA to check the TCRdb D call of TRBD1. The CDR3 spans 14 residues. Germline lookup yields CDR1 SGHRS and CDR2 YFSETQ. CDR3 region: CASREEGANTEAFF.

The chain uses TRBV10-3 and TRBJ1-2; TCRdb reports TRBD1, a call that lacks DNA to check it against. Germline V gene sequence: CDR1 ENHRY, CDR2 SYGVKD. CDR3 length: 14 amino acids. The CDR3 loop reads CAISEDRGDYGYTF.

The CDR3 is CASSVPKGQGFWNTEAFF. The chain couples TRBV7-6 to TRBJ1-1; lacking DNA, the TRBD1 call made by TCRdb goes unchecked. The CDR3 has 18 amino acids. The germline CDR1 and CDR2 sequences are SGHVS and FNYEAQ. Combining the CDR3 with reference TRBV7-6 and TRBJ1-1 gives the whole variable domain GAGVSQSPRYKVTKRGQDVALRCDPISGHVSLYWYRQALGQGPEFLTYFNYEAQQDKSGLPNDRFSAERPEGSISTLTIQRTEQRDSAMYRCASSVPKGQGFWNTEAFFGQGTRLTVV.

CDR3 amino acids: CASSGPSGSYNEQFF. This chain links TRBV7-8 with TRBJ2-1; TCRdb gives TRBD2 as the D gene, but with no DNA this cannot be confirmed. CDR1 is SGHVS, CDR2 FQNEAQ, per germline. This CDR3 comprises 15 residues. Complete variable domain (other parts from reference TRBV7-8 and TRBJ2-1): GAGVSQSPRYKVAKRGQDVALRCDPISGHVSLFWYQQALGQGPEFLTYFQNEAQLDKSGLPSDRFFAERPEGSVSTLKIQRTQQEDSAVYLCASSGPSGSYNEQFFGPGTRLTVL.

This chain connects TRBV6-2 or TRBV6-3 to TRBJ1-1; TCRdb selects TRBD1, and the lack of DNA leaves this call unchecked. The CDR3 length is 13 residues. Per the germline V gene, CDR1 is MNHEY and CDR2 is SVGEGT. The CDR3: CASSYGGKTEAFF.

This chain links TRBV11-3 with TRBJ2-1; the TCRdb D gene call, TRBD1, has no DNA to confirm it. Germline V CDR1 and CDR2: SGHNT, YENEEA. The CDR3 sequence is 13 residues long. CDR3 sequence: CASRSRSAGEQFF. The variable domain in full, completed from reference TRBV11-3 and TRBJ2-1, reads EAGVVQSPRYKIIEKKQPVAFWCNPISGHNTLYWYLQNLGQGPELLIRYENEEAVDDSQLPKDRFSAERLKGVDSTLKIQPAELGDSAVYLCASRSRSAGEQFFGPGTRLTVL.

This chain joins TRBV9 and TRBJ2-3; the TRBD2 assignment by TCRdb is unverifiable without DNA. This CDR3 is 20 amino acids long. Germline values: CDR1 SGDLS, CDR2 YYNGEE. CDR3 region: CASSVDGSPPGLAGEDTQYF.

The CDR3 reads CASSSLGGELFF. The genes are TRBV5-1 and TRBJ2-2. The CDR3 is 12 residues long. The V gene's germline CDR1 is SGHRS and CDR2 YFSETQ.

The gene calls are TRBV29-1 and TRBJ2-1; TCRdb proposes TRBD1, but this gene call is untestable without DNA. The CDR3 sequence is 15 residues long. Germline CDR1 reads SQVTM; CDR2 reads ANQGSEA. CDR3 residues: CSVEGQEVSYNEQFF.

The chain joins TRBV12-3 or TRBV12-4 to TRBJ1-4. The CDR3 runs 14 residues. The CDR3 loop reads CASRDRASDEKLFF.

CDR3 region: CASSFTDRGGNQPQHF. This rearrangement joins TRBV27 to TRBJ1-5; the TCRdb D gene call, TRBD1, has no DNA to confirm it. Germline-derived CDR1 and CDR2 are MNHEY and SMNVEV (reference sequence). The CDR3 runs to 16 residues.

This chain uses TRBV27 with TRBJ1-5; the TCRdb D gene call, TRBD1, has no DNA to confirm it. The CDR3 length is 16 residues. Germline CDR1 and CDR2: MNHEY and SMNVEV (reference sequence). The CDR3 sequence: CASSLSYRGSNQPQHF.

The rearrangement uses TRBV25-1 and TRBJ2-1; with no DNA, the TCRdb D assignment of TRBD2 cannot be verified. CDR3 size: 19 residues. From germline, CDR1 is MGHDK and CDR2 SYGVNS. The CDR3 sequence is CASSASPGTSGVSYNEQFF.

The chain combines TRBV12-3 or TRBV12-4 with TRBJ2-6; as DNA is missing, the TRBD2 call by TCRdb cannot be tested. The CDR3 has 15 residues. The CDR3 here is CASSPAAPGANVLTF.

The chain couples TRBV12-3 or TRBV12-4 to TRBJ1-1. This CDR3 has 15 amino acids. The CDR3 reads CASSLEQTLNTEAFF.

The rearrangement uses TRBV24-1 and TRBJ2-5; TCRdb gives TRBD1 as the D gene, but with no DNA this cannot be confirmed. This CDR3 is 14 amino acids long. Per the germline V gene, CDR1 is KGHDR and CDR2 is SFDVKD. The CDR3 here is CATSDKDSWETQYF.